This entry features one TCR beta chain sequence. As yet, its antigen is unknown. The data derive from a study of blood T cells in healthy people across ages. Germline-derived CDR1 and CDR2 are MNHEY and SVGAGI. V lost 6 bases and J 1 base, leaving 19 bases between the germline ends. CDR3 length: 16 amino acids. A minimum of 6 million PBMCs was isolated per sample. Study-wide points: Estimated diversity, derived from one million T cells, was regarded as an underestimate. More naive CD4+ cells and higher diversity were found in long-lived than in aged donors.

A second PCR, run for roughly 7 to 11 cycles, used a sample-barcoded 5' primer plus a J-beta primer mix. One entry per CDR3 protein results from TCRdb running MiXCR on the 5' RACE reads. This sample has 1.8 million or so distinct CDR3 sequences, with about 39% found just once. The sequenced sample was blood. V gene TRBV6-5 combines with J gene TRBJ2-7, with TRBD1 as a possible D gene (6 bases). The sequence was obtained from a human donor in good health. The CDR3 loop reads CASSRLRTAGSYEQYF. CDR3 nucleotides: TGTGCCAGCAGCCGACTCCGGACAGCTGGGTCCTACGAGCAGTACTTC.